Listed here are 2 T cell receptor beta chains from one sample, sequenced in a study of shared clonotypes between healthy human individuals. Clones were sequenced by immunoSEQ multiplex PCR, and TCRdb holds only the in-frame ones, with some missing. This repertoire shows about 2,500,000 clones, 90% to 95% found once; its top ten account for over 0.12%. Sequenced sample: naive CD4+ T cells sorted from blood. The sample's subset: CD45RA+ positively selected. Every receptor here comes from a young man in good health.

This chain uses TRBV6-5 with TRBJ1-2, with D perhaps TRBD1 (6 bases). This CDR3 comprises 14 residues. Trimming shortened V by 5 bases and J by 4 bases, and 14 bases separated the two germline ends. CDR1 MNHEY and CDR2 SVGAGI come from the germline V gene. CDR3 sequence reads: CASSDPLGGYGYTF. CDR3 bases: TGTGCCAGCAGTGACCCCCTAGGGGGCTATGGCTACACCTTC.

This sequence joins TRBV28 and TRBJ2-7; TRBD1 agrees at 8 bases. The germline gives CDR1 MDHEN, CDR2 SYDVKM. V shed 5 bases and J 5 bases; nucleotides not matched to a gene: 8. The CDR3 length is 14 residues. Here the CDR3 reads CASSTRQGKDEQYF. CDR3 nucleotides: TGTGCCAGCAGTACCCGACAGGGGAAAGACGAGCAGTACTTC.